A single count supports the clone carrying this T cell receptor (beta chain). This entry is derived from a study of shared T cell receptors in the human thymus. Germline CDR1 LNHDA, CDR2 SQIVND (reference sequence). This CDR3 is built from 18 residues. Trimming removed 10 bases from V and 5 bases from J, with 32 bases in between. Sequenced by immunoSEQ multiplex PCR; TCRdb stores in-frame clones only, minus some. The table shows about 710,000 clones, with roughly 86% occurring only once. These data also featured in a second study, about human thymus T cells. Per that study: Among the donors, all were healthy Finnish infants having corrective surgery for congenital heart defects. The source of the thymus tissue was resections taken during corrective heart surgery. Highly overlapping thymic repertoires among unrelated individuals were reported in related research.

This receptor was taken from a boy less than two years old with a congenital heart defect. This chain connects TRBV19 to TRBJ1-1, with D perhaps matching TRBD1 (6 bases). The sequenced sample was thymocytes. CDR3 sequence reads: CATGGAVPETRRGTEAFF. CDR3 bases: TGTGCCACCGGGGGGGCAGTGCCGGAGACCCGAAGGGGGACTGAAGCTTTCTTT.